This is a list of T cell receptor beta chains from one sample in a study of T cells in Graves' hyperthyroidism and ophthalmopathy. TCRdb fed the multiplex PCR reads into MiXCR, producing one record per CDR3 protein. The sample gives fewer than 800,000 distinct CDR3 sequences, 15% to 20% of which show up once; approximately 8.4% is in the top ten. The material sequenced was blood. These TCRs come from a man between 18 and 29 years old with Graves' hyperthyroidism. CDR3s include the opening cysteine and the closing phenylalanine or tryptophan. Clone size is shown for a subset of rows, as once, few, many or a class of expanded clone.

few | TRBV7-9 | 15 | CASSPRDRKPYEQYF
few | TRBV6-1 | 10 | CASRDIEQYF
many | TRBV27 | 14 | CASSAVKGYNEQFF
few | TRBV12-3/TRBV12-4 | 15 | CASSFRRPGGNEQFF
many | TRBV20-1 | 16 | CSASGLFGATYNEQFF
many | TRBV12-3/TRBV12-4 | 13 | CASSRDRRETQYF
many | TRBV7-8 | 16 | CASSQTNTVPYNEQFF
- | TRBV25-1 | 16 | CASSEYRLAGVDEQFF
few | TRBV5-1 | 14 | CASSATGVRETQYF
- | TRBV10-3 | 16 | CAISEWTGGSTDTQYF
few | TRBV28 | 18 | CASSLGPRLRAGTDTQYF
many | TRBV20-1 | 13 | CSAIRGSNQPQHF
many | TRBV28 | 16 | CASSPPGSGIYNEQFF
- | TRBV2 | 17 | CASSHGQGLASGETQYF
many | TRBV28 | 14 | CASSSAGVNEKLFF
few | TRBV20-1 | 13 | CSAPRDNSYEQYF
many | TRBV7-9 | 12 | CAIRLSSYEQYF
few | TRBV2 | 15 | CASSERAGSTDTQYF
- | TRBV29-1 | 13 | CSAKGETVGIQYF
many | TRBV7-2 | 15 | CASSLTSGRPGEQYF
many | TRBV28 | 15 | CASRLPTGAWTEAFF
many | TRBV3-1 | 14 | CASSLPTGAHEQYF
few | TRBV30 | 14 | CAWSVASGFNEQFF
many | TRBV11-2 | 14 | CASSLGTGVYGYTF
few | TRBV5-1 | 16 | CASSSPTVGTSTEAFF
- | TRBV29-1 | 15 | CSAFTGTGLHNEQFF
- | TRBV27 | 13 | CASSFQGLYGYTF
- | TRBV20-1 | 13 | CSAREAEAYGYTF
few | TRBV5-8 | 15 | CASTVGVLGNQPQHF
few | TRBV14 | 17 | CASSQERGQGAGDTQYF
many | TRBV28 | 14 | CPGCTKLPPYEQYF
many | TRBV28 | 15 | CASSEKGLSGNTIYF
many | TRBV28 | 15 | CASSAETGWHYGYTF
many | TRBV28 | 16 | CASSPPTSPSSYEQYF
many | TRBV5-5 | 14 | CASSLGGMNTEAFF
- | TRBV4-2 | 14 | CASSQEAGPQPQHF
- | TRBV3-1 | 17 | CASSQDVLFLGGGTQYF